One sample yielded the 16 T cell receptor beta chains listed below, sequenced in a study of blood T cell repertoires in COVID-19. Produced via immunoSEQ multiplex PCR; TCRdb's table is partial and in-frame only. The table has approximately 390,000 clones, more than 75% seen once. Sequencing input: PBMCs or T cells enriched from blood (not recorded which). Receptors originate from a woman aged 50 to 65 who had recovered from COVID-19.

The rearrangement links TRBV6-2 or TRBV6-3 to TRBJ1-5, with D tentatively TRBD1 (5 bases). CDR1 and CDR2 from the germline V gene are MNHEY and SVGEGT. CDR3 size: 16 residues. V lost 6 bases and J 4 bases, leaving 19 bases between the germline ends. The CDR3 loop is CASSPNKGFRNQPQHF. CDR3 bases: TGTGCCAGCAGCCCTAACAAGGGGTTTCGAAATCAGCCCCAGCATTTT.

V gene TRBV20-1 combines with J gene TRBJ1-2; possibly TRBD1 for D (5 bases). The CDR3 is 11 residues long. CDR1 is DFQATT, CDR2 SNEGSKA, per germline (reference sequence). Trimming pared 7 bases from V and 4 bases from J, leaving 10 bases between. In nucleotides, the CDR3 is TGCAGTGGGGGGGAGGGCTATGGCTACACCTTC. Its translation: CSGGEGYGYTF.

This rearrangement joins TRBV2 to TRBJ2-7; the D gene is possibly TRBD1 (6 bases). This CDR3 contains 13 residues. Trimming removed 8 bases from V and 2 bases from J, with 13 bases in between. Germline CDR1 reads SNHLY; CDR2 reads FYNNEI. The CDR3 DNA sequence: TGTGCCAGCGCAAACAGGGTTCCCTACGAGCAGTACTTC. Its translation: CASANRVPYEQYF.

The chain is built from TRBV29-1 and TRBJ1-5; 7 bases align to TRBD1. Germline-derived CDR1 and CDR2 are SQVTM and ANQGSEA. This CDR3 is 13 amino acids long. V was clipped by 6 bases and J by 6 bases; unmatched bases: 8. The DNA of the CDR3 is TGCAGCGTGGGGACAGTGGAGGGTCAGCCCCAGCATTTT. Protein product: CSVGTVEGQPQHF.

There are a few counts of this clone. The chain employs TRBV6-2 or TRBV6-3 and TRBJ1-5, with a tentative D call TRBD1 (6 bases). CDR3 size: 18 residues. The germline CDR1 and CDR2 sequences are MNHEY and SVGEGT. Trimming left V 2 bases short and J 6 bases short, with 23 bases between. The CDR3, as DNA: TGTGCCAGCAGTTACGCCCTCCGCCAGGGGCTTCGGTCTCAGCCCCAGCATTTT. It specifies CASSYALRQGLRSQPQHF.

This clone was seen a single time. This sequence joins TRBV4-2 and TRBJ1-1; 8 nucleotides agree with TRBD1. The CDR3 loop spans 15 amino acids. The V gene's germline CDR1 is LGHNA and CDR2 YNFKEQ. V gave up 0 bases and J gave up 6 bases; unmatched junction bases: 6. The CDR3 protein is CASSQDGQGAAEAFF. The CDR3 bases are TGTGCCAGCAGCCAAGATGGGCAGGGGGCCGCTGAAGCTTTCTTT.

Notes on this clone: Other DNA sequences within the sample encode an identical CDR3. The chain couples TRBV4-1 to TRBJ1-2, with D tentatively TRBD1 (6 bases). Germline-derived CDR1 and CDR2 are MGHRA and YSYEKL. V was clipped by 0 bases and J by 5 bases, with 7 bases between them. The CDR3 is made up of 13 amino acids. The CDR3 DNA is TGCGCCAGCAGCCAAGACAGGGGTTATGGCTACACCTTC. As protein: CASSQDRGYGYTF.

The V and J genes are TRBV2 and TRBJ1-5, with TRBD1 as a possible D gene (5 bases). The CDR3 has 13 residues. Trimming pared 7 bases from V and 3 bases from J, leaving 10 bases between. CDR1 is SNHLY and CDR2 is FYNNEI in the germline V gene. The CDR3 region has the DNA TGTGCCAGCACCAGGACATTCAATCAGCCCCAGCATTTT. This translates into CASTRTFNQPQHF.

This clone was counted only a few times. The V and J genes are TRBV6-1 and TRBJ1-2; perhaps TRBD1 as D (5 bases). V lost 3 bases, J lost 7 bases, and 21 bases lay in between. This CDR3 contains 16 residues. Germline V lookup: CDR1 MNHNS, CDR2 SASEGT. The DNA for the CDR3 is TGTGCCAGCAGTGATCTTGGGCACAGGCCCCTATTTGGCTACACCTTC. It encodes CASSDLGHRPLFGYTF.

This clone was recorded once. The V and J genes are TRBV19 and TRBJ1-5; the match to TRBD1 covers 8 bases. Trimming at V came to 4 bases and at J to 6 bases, leaving 11 bases not matched to a gene. Germline CDR1 reads LNHDA; CDR2 reads SQIVND (reference sequence). CDR3 length: 16 residues. Here the CDR3 DNA reads TGTGCCAGTAGTACCAAACGGACAGGGACGGTTCAGCCCCAGCATTTT. Translating gives CASSTKRTGTVQPQHF.

This clone showed up just a few times. V and J are TRBV7-2 and TRBJ1-1, with 7 bases fitting TRBD1. This CDR3 has 16 amino acids. Germline V gene sequence: CDR1 SGHTA, CDR2 FQGNSA. The J segment lost 5 bases and the V segment lost 4 bases, leaving 13 bases of the junction unmatched. CDR3 protein: CASSSNPVTGITEAFF. The CDR3 DNA sequence: TGTGCCAGCAGCTCCAACCCCGTGACAGGGATAACTGAAGCTTTCTTT. The whole variable domain, filled in from reference TRBV7-2 and TRBJ1-1, reads GAGVSQSPSNKVTEKGKDVELRCDPISGHTALYWYRQSLGQGLEFLIYFQGNSAPDKSGLPSDRFSAERTGGSVSTLTIQRTQQEDSAVYLCASSSNPVTGITEAFFGQGTRLTVV.

This chain uses TRBV5-4 with TRBJ1-6, with D perhaps TRBD1 (6 bases). The CDR3 spans 12 residues. V was pared by 5 bases and J by 7 bases, with 7 bases between. Germline loops: CDR1 SGHNT, CDR2 YYREEE (reference sequence). As DNA, the CDR3 is TGTGCCAGCAGAACAGGGAATTCACCCCTCCACTTT. Its translation is CASRTGNSPLHF.

This clone has more than one count but fewer than ten. J is TRBJ1-2 and V is TRBV6-1; 7 positions match TRBD1. The junction had 12 bases not matched to a gene; V was cut back by 4 bases and J by 1 base. The CDR3 spans 17 residues. Germline CDR1 is MNHNS and CDR2 is SASEGT. CDR3 DNA: TGTGCCAGCAGTGTAGACAGGGAAGGGACTTTTAACTATGGCTACACCTTC. Translated, it gives CASSVDREGTFNYGYTF.

The V call is TRBV4-1, the J call TRBJ2-2, with D maybe TRBD1 (5 bases). The V gene's germline CDR1 is MGHRA and CDR2 YSYEKL. This CDR3 has 17 amino acids. The V and J ends lost 0 bases and 4 bases respectively, with 15 bases between them. Written as DNA, the CDR3 is TGCGCCAGCAGCCAAGATCCAGGATACAGGCCCACCGGGGAGCTGTTTTTT. Its translation is CASSQDPGYRPTGELFF.

This sequence joins TRBV30 and TRBJ1-1, with D unresolved. The CDR3 is 14 residues long. The V gene's germline CDR1 is GTSNPN and CDR2 SVGIG (reference sequence). Trimming took off 4 bases at V and 1 base at J, with 13 bases between the two ends. As DNA, the CDR3 is TGTGCCTGGACCCCATTGCGGGCGAACACTGAAGCTTTCTTT. It encodes CAWTPLRANTEAFF.

This rearrangement joins TRBV5-1 to TRBJ1-2; a weak D match, TRBD1 (5 bases). V lost 7 bases and J lost 5, with 27 bases in between. Germline CDR1 reads SGHRS; CDR2 reads YFSETQ. The CDR3 runs to 17 residues. This CDR3 is CASSRGVSVGTDYGYTF. The DNA of the CDR3 is TGCGCCAGCTCTCGGGGGGTGTCGGTCGGGACCGATTATGGCTACACCTTC.